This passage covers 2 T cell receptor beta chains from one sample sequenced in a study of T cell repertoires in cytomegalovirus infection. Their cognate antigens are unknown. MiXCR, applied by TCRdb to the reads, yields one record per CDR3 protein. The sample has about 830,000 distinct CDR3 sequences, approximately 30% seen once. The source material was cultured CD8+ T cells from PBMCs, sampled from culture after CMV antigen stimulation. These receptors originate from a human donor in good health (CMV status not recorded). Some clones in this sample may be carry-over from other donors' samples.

CDR3 protein: CASGFSGEADTQYF. The DNA for the CDR3 is TGTGCTAGTGGTTTTTCGGGTGAGGCGGATACGCAGTATTTT. This chain connects TRBV12-5 to TRBJ2-3; no clear D. Trimming pared 3 bases from V and 6 bases from J, leaving 13 bases between. This CDR3 contains 14 residues. Germline values: CDR1 LGHNT, CDR2 FRNRAP.

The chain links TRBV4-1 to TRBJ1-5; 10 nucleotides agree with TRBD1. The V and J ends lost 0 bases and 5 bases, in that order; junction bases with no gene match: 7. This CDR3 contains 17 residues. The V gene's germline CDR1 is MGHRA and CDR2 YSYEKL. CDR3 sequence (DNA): TGCGCCAGCAGCCAAGATCAGGGGACAGGGGTTTATCAGCCCCAGCATTTT. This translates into CASSQDQGTGVYQPQHF.